This T cell receptor (beta chain) derives from a study of cytomegalovirus exposure and HLA in healthy donors (TCRdb year 2017). Regarding the complete study: An earlier analysis of roughly 630 of the donors reported 276 Gb of sequence data and some 100 million unique TCR beta sequences from some 180 million T cells. Donor age, sex, ethnicity and CMV serostatus were collected together with the repertoire data. Several DR-DQ haplotypes were treated as single units for association and clustering because of strong linkage in the cohort. HLA typing included class I and class II loci at four-digit resolution. To study patterns of TCR occurrence, a later analysis re-analyzed previously published TCR beta repertoires from 700 or so donors and added high-resolution HLA genotyping. An earlier analysis of nearly 600 of the donors applied high-throughput TCR beta sequencing to assess whether each TCR beta V gene segment acted as functional or pseudogenic. An early release that covered fewer than 750 HLA-typed donors contained about 300 gigabases of sequencing data and some 87 million unique TCR sequences. The study profiled the T cell repertoires of around 700 subjects by immunosequencing and related them to cytomegalovirus serostatus. To predict cytomegalovirus infection status, the study combined high-throughput TCR immunosequencing, statistical association of individual TCRs with disease status, and machine learning. The aim of the study was to test whether cataloging public T cell receptors could identify signatures of past pathogen exposure. Of the roughly 410 genotyped donors, 75% to 85% were placed in the genetic ancestry cluster associated with self-reported Caucasian donors. Among about 370 genotyped donors of the cohort, an average of around 240,000 unique TCR beta nucleotide sequences was sequenced per donor, of which about 18% were non-productive. Every repertoire in the discovery cohort had been generated on one and the same sequencing platform. The number of donors typed differed by locus, with about 620-630 for A, B, C, DRB1 and DQB1, around 500 for DQA1, approximately 580 for DPA1, and approximately 470 for DPB1. Genome-wide SNP genotypes for about three fifths of the roughly 700 donors were used in a later genetic analysis, which treated that subset as a discovery cohort. A separate validation cohort of approximately 130 different subjects was used in addition to the roughly 640-subject first cohort. Rather than drawing on any new phenotypic data, the later analysis identified candidate immune exposures from TCR beta sequences and the way those sequences occurred across donors.

The cohort comprised around 700 healthy bone marrow donors. At the time of sampling, every cohort member was nominally healthy, though immune exposures that went unrecorded were likely present. The donor was CMV seronegative and belonged to the group of 380 or so seronegative cohort members. Each donor provided a peripheral blood sample, and peripheral blood mononuclear cells were used for TCR beta sequencing. Genomic DNA was extracted from the blood cell samples with the Qiagen DNeasy Blood Extraction Kit. Library generation was performed with the immunoSEQ multiplex PCR assay. A mixture of 60 forward primers for TCR Vbeta segments and 13 reverse primers for TCR Jbeta segments was used in the multiplex PCR. A multiplex PCR assay on genomic DNA amplified the CDR3 region of rearranged TCR beta genes. Amplified TCR beta libraries were sequenced as 87-base-pair reads on the Illumina HiSeq System. The authors processed their data as follows. A later analysis counted 65 million to 90 million unique TCR beta chains across the 670 or so repertoires, and around 9.9 million of these chains were shared by at least two donors. Raw reads were error-corrected and collapsed into unique sequences by a nearest-neighbor algorithm in which closely related sequences were merged to remove PCR and sequencing errors. CDR3 sequences were aligned to IMGT reference sequences to assign V, D and J gene segments. For a sequence to be retained, a match of at least six nucleotides was required to both a V gene segment and a J gene segment. A rearrangement counted as productive if the CDR3 had no stop codons and remained in frame with V and J, and every other rearrangement counted as non-productive. CDR3 was defined according to IMGT convention as the region running from the second conserved V-encoded cysteine to the conserved J-encoded phenylalanine. The earlier analysis of about 500 of the donors excluded sequences that lacked an unambiguous match to a single V gene segment. An earlier analysis of about 600 of the donors called V segments functional above 56.7% productive rearrangements and segregating when the between-donor standard deviation exceeded 5%. To diagnose cytomegalovirus status from the catalog of TCR beta chain sequences, a statistical classification framework was built. In a later analysis, TCR nucleotide sequences were compared against IMGT/GENE-DB human TR gene sequences so that V and J genes could be assigned. The TCRdist pipeline was used in a later analysis to assign CDR3 sequences and most-parsimonious VDJ recombination scenarios. In a later analysis, each TCR beta chain was defined by its CDR3 amino acid sequence together with its V-gene family, and reads lacking a unique V-gene family were excluded. As a way to deal with suspected cross-contamination and a sequencing artifact, a later analysis dropped approximately 590 nucleotide sequences that were highly shared and had low generation probability. In a later analysis, a clonal expansion index was calculated for each public chain from normalized within-repertoire ranks of inferred template counts. In a later analysis, generation probabilities were computed using a VDJ recombination model fitted to out-of-frame rearrangements, and the results were checked against IGoR. A later analysis scored TCR-TCR, TCR-HLA and TCR-CMV co-occurrence with hypergeometric tests, applying a repertoire-size bias correction to TCR pairs. To estimate false discovery rates, a later analysis permuted the HLA or CMV assignments 20 times. A later analysis grouped co-occurring TCRs with DBSCAN, adding TCRdist sequence similarity when clustering within HLA-allele-positive subsets. Repertoires with fewer than 30,000 or more than 120,000 public chains were left out of co-occurrence clustering, as were about five repertoires with anomalous nucleotide sharing. TCRdb mirrors the immuneACCESS table, restricted to in-frame sequences. Some clones are absent from its copies; in checked studies, under half trace to an unresolved V gene, and the reason for the others is unknown. D and trimming were read from the DNA, whereas the V and J calls and clone size are those reported in that table. The sample table shows 150,000 or so clones, and over 65% are seen once. In total, the top ten clones hold roughly 2% of the sample.

A remark on this clone: Which antigen it targets is not known. Base quality data are lacking; no much larger clone is found one base away.

V trim: 2 bases; J trim: 3 bases; unmatched bases: 5. CDR1 and CDR2, per the germline V gene, are SGHTA and FQGNSA. Inclusive of the bounding cysteine and phenylalanine, the CDR3 is 15 residues long. This entry keeps only the CDR3 DNA: 45 bases, framed from base 1. Study-wide conclusions, independent of this receptor: A cluster of highly shared sequence variants was judged likely to be a technical artifact of the sequencing pipeline. For the cohort, immune exposure information was limited to CMV serostatus. A later analysis associated 16,951 TCR beta sequences with specific HLA alleles at a false discovery rate of 0.05. In a later analysis, several top co-occurrence clusters were reported to appear linked to parvovirus B19, influenza, CMV and Epstein-Barr virus. In a later genetic analysis, a missense DCLRE1C variant was associated with V-gene and J-gene trimming of TCR beta chains, and the association was replicated in an independent cohort. Some IMGT-functional V segments, including TRBV6-2 and TRBV6-3, could not be distinguished by the 87-base-pair reads and were therefore excluded. In an earlier analysis of more than 450 of the donors, most TCR beta V segments were observed in productive rearrangements about 87% or about 30% of the time, broadly matching IMGT annotations. About 17 rarely observed V segments, including chromosome 9 orphons, were excluded from the earlier analysis of about 600 of the donors because counts were too low. Correlated functional status among segregating V segments might be attributable to linkage disequilibrium, but an unknown experimental factor could not be ruled out. When HLA alleles, especially DR and DQ, strongly co-occurred, TCR associations were difficult to assign to individual alleles. Because HLA typing was missing for some donors at each locus, association tests included only the typed subset. The study listed approximately 150 TCR beta chains as associated with cytomegalovirus. In a later analysis, HLA-associated TCR beta chains were found to be more clonally expanded and to have lower generation probabilities than equally common non-associated chains. The cohort was sequenced for TCR beta chains only, and without alpha or paired-chain data the features that could be detected were limited. In both the original and validation cohorts, the classifier was reported to diagnose cytomegalovirus status with high specificity and sensitivity. Three of the identified cytomegalovirus-associated TCR beta chains were confirmed in vitro to be specific for cytomegalovirus antigens. Sequencing depth was assumed to be roughly uniform across donors in the presence/absence analyses, though that assumption may not hold. A later analysis found that TCR association rates varied across HLA loci, with DRB1 alleles showing the most associated TCRs and HLA-C alleles the fewest. Most CMV-associated TCR beta chains appeared to be HLA-restricted in a later analysis, and the HLA associations seemed to be driven largely by CMV exposure. A further reported finding was that TCR beta sequences accurately predicted the HLA-A and HLA-B alleles for most subjects in the first cohort. Most TCR sequences were observed very rarely across donors, whereas some public TCRs were present in many individuals. According to the authors, the approach could potentially be generalized to other disease states and immunological phenotypes. A later genetic analysis reported fewer N-insertions in productive TCRs among donors in an Asian-associated ancestry cluster than the approximately 670-donor mean.

The material sequenced was PBMCs. This chain is built from TRBV7-2 and TRBJ2-5; 8 of the junction bases match TRBD1. This TCR was sampled from a young man in good health and CMV-seronegative. CDR3 loop: CASSLSTGGEETQYF. The nucleotide sequence reads as follows: TGTGCCAGCAGCTTAAGTACAGGGGGTGAAGAGACCCAGTACTTC.